This TCR beta chain is from a study of regulatory T cells in long-lasting Graves disease. The study, taken as a whole, reports: Newly diagnosed disease favored TRBV20-1 and TRBJ2-1 over persistent disease.

As concerns this clonotype: Its target is unknown.

The time point was: persistent/refractory GD, antithyroid drugs over 5 years with positive TRAb. RNA extracted from PBMCs served as the sequencing template. Per the germline V gene, CDR1 is SGHRS and CDR2 is YFSETQ. The CDR3 sequence is 16 residues long. The V and J ends lost 2 bases and 6 bases respectively, with 20 bases between them. Arm-PCR of CDR3 regions with iRepertoire HTBI primers generated TCR beta libraries. TCRdb reprocessed the multiplex PCR reads via MiXCR and lists one record per CDR3 protein. Among 400,000 to 500,000 distinct CDR3 sequences, around 21% were seen once, and the ten largest hold 7.8%.

The chain combines TRBV5-1 with TRBJ1-1; D perhaps matches TRBD1 (5 bases). The source of this sequence is a female donor with Graves disease. The source material was peripheral blood mononuclear cells (PBMCs), sampled when the disease was refractory, from a patient treated with antithyroid drugs. The CDR3 sequence: CASSLQRGPTGAEAFF. The DNA for the CDR3 is TGCGCCAGCAGCTTACAACGGGGTCCCACGGGGGCTGAAGCTTTCTTT.